A selection of T cell receptor beta chains follows, all from one sample in a study of identical twins. TCRdb used MiXCR to reprocess the 5' RACE reads, holding one entry per CDR3 protein. The data show approximately 140,000 distinct CDR3 sequences, approximately 4% seen once. Sequences were obtained from memory T cells sorted from blood. The receptor source for this set is a man aged 18 to 30 in good health. Each CDR3 is given with its conserved first and last residue. D genes are given only for firm matches. Clone size is given as how often the clone was seen (once, few, many) or a class if it is expanded.

TRBJ1-2,TRBV29-1,TRBD1,many,TGCAGCGTTGAGACTACAGGGGAAAACTATGGCTACACCTTC,CSVETTGENYGYTF
TRBJ2-7,TRBV5-6,.,many,TGTGCCAGCAGCTCCAGATCCGACGCCGACTACGAGCAGTACTTC,CASSSRSDADYEQYF
TRBJ1-6,TRBV7-2,TRBD1,few,TGTGCCAGCAGCTCACAGGGGGCGAGGAATTCACCCCTCCACTTT,CASSSQGARNSPLHF
TRBJ1-1,TRBV28,.,many,TGTGCCAGCAGTTTATCCCTACGGGGGAACACTGAAGCTTTCTTT,CASSLSLRGNTEAFF
TRBJ2-7,TRBV6-2/TRBV6-3,TRBD2,many,TGTGCCAGCAGTTACCCCAGCGGGAGGGCCTACTTC,CASSYPSGRAYF
TRBJ2-3,TRBV7-2,.,many,TGTGCCAGCAGCCCGCAACAGGGAAATACGCAGTATTTT,CASSPQQGNTQYF
TRBJ1-1,TRBV18,.,many,TGTGCCAGCTCAAGGGGACGGCTCTTGCCTGAAGCTTTCTTT,CASSRGRLLPEAFF
TRBJ2-1,TRBV11-2,TRBD2,many,TGTGCCAGCAGCGTTAGCGGGAGACCCTACAATGAGCAGTTCTTC,CASSVSGRPYNEQFF
TRBJ2-6,TRBV12-3/TRBV12-4,.,many,TGTGCCAGCAGTCCCCCAACCACAGGGACTGGGGCCAACGTCCTGACTTTC,CASSPPTTGTGANVLTF
TRBJ1-6,TRBV5-1,.,many,TGCGCCAGCAGCTTGGAAGCCTATAATTCACCCCTCCACTTT,CASSLEAYNSPLHF
TRBJ2-7,TRBV20-1,TRBD2,many,TGCAGTGCTAGAGACGTGAGCGGGCTCGGCGGGAGATCCTACGAGCAGTACTTC,CSARDVSGLGGRSYEQYF